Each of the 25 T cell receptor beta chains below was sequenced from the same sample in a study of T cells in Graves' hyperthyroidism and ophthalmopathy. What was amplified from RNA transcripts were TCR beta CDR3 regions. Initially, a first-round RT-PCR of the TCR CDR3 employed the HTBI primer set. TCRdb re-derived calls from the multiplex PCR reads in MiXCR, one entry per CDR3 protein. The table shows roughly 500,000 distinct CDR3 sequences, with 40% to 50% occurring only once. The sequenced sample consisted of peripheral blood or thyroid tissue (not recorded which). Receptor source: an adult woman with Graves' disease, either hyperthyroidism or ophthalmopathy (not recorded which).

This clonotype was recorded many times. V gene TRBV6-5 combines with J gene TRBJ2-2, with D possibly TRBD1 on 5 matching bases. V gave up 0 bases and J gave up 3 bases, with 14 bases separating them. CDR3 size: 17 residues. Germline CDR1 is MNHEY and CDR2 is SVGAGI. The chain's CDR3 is CASSYSTARVDTGELFF. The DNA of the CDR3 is TGTGCCAGCAGTTACTCGACGGCCAGGGTGGACACCGGGGAGCTGTTTTTT.

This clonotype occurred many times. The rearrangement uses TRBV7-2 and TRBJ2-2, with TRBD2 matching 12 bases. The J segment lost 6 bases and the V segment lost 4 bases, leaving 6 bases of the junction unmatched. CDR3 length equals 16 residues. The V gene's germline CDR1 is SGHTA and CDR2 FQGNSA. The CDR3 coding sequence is TGTGCCAGCAGCTCTCGACTAGCGGGAGAGGCCGGGGAGCTGTTTTTT. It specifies CASSSRLAGEAGELFF.

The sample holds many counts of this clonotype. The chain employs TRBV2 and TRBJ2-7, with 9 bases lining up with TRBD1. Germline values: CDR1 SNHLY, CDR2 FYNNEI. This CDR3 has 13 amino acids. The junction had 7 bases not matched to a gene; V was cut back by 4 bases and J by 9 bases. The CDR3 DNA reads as TGTGCCAGCAGTGGTACAGGGGGCGGAGGGCAGTACTTC. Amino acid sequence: CASSGTGGGGQYF.

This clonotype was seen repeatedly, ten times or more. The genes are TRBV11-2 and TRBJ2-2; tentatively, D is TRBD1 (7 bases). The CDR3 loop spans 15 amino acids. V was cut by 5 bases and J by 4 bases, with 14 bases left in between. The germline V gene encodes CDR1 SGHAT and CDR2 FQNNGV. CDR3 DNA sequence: TGTGCCAGCAGCCCGCGGGACAGCCCCACCGGGGAGCTGTTTTTT. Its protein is CASSPRDSPTGELFF.

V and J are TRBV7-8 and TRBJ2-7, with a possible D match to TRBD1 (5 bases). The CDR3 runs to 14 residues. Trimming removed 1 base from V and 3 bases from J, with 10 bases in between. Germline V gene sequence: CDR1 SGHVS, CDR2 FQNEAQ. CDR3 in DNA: TGTGCCAGCAGCTTAGTACCTCAGGGCTACGAGCAGTACTTC. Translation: CASSLVPQGYEQYF.

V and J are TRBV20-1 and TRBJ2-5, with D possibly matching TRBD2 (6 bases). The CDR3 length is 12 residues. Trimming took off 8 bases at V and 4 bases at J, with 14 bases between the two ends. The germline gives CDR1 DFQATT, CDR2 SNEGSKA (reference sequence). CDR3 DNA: TGCAGTTACTCGATGGAGGGAGAGACCCAGTACTTC. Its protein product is CSYSMEGETQYF.

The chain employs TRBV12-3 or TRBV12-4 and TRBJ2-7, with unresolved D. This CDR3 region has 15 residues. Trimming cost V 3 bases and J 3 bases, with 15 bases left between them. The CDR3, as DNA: TGTGCCAGCAGTTTCTCCGCCGGCCCGGTCTACGAGCAGTACTTC. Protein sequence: CASSFSAGPVYEQYF.

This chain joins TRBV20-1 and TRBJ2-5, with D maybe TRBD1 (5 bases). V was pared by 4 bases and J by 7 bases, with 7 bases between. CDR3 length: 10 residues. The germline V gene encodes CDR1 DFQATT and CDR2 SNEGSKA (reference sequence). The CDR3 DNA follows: TGCAGTGCTATCCAGGGGACCCAGTACTTC. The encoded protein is CSAIQGTQYF.

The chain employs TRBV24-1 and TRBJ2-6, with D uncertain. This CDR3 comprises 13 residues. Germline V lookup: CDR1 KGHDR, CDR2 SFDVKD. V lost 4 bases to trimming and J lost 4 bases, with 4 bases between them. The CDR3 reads CATSDRGANVLTF. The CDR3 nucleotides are TGTGCCACCAGTGACCGGGGGGCCAACGTCCTGACTTTC.

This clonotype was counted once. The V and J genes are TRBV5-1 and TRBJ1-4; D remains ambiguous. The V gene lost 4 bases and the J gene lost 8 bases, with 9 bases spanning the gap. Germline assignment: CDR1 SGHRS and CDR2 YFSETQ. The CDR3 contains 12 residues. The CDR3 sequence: CASSLIPEKLFF. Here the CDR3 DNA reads TGCGCCAGCAGCCTCATCCCCGAAAAACTGTTTTTT.

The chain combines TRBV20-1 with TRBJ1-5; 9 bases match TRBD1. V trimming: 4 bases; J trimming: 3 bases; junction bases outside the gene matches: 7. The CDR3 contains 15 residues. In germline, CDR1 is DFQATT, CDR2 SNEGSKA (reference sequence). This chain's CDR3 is CSAKKGTGHNQPQHF. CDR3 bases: TGCAGTGCTAAGAAAGGGACAGGGCACAATCAGCCCCAGCATTTT.

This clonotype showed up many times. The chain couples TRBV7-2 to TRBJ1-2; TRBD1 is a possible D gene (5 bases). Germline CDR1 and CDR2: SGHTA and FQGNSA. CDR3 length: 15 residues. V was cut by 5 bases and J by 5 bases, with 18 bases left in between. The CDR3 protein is CASSPGQGPGYGYTF. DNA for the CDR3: TGTGCCAGCAGCCCCGGTCAGGGCCCTGGGTATGGCTACACCTTC.

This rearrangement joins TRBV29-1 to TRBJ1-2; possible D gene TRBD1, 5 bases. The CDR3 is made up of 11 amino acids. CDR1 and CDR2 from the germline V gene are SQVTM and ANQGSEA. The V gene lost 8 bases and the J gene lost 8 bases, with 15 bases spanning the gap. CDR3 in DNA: TGCAGCCAAGTCCCTCAGGGAGGCTACACCTTC. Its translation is CSQVPQGGYTF.

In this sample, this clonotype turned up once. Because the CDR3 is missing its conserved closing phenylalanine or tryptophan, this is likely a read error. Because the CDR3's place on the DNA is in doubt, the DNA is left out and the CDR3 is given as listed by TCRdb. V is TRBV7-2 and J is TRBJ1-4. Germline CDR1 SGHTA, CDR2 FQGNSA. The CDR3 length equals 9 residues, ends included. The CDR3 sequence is CASSLEGLV.

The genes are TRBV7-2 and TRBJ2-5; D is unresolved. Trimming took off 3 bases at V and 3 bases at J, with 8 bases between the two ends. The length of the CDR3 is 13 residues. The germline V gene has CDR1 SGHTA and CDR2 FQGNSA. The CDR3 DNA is TGTGCCAGCAGCTTCCTAGAAAAAGAGACCCAGTACTTC. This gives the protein CASSFLEKETQYF.

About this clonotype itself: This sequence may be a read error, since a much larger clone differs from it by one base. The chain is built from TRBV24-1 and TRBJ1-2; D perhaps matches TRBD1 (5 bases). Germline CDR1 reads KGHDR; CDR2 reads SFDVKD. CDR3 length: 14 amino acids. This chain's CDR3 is CATSDAGSGYVYTF. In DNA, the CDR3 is TGTGCCACCAGTGATGCAGGGAGTGGCTATGTCTACACCTTC.

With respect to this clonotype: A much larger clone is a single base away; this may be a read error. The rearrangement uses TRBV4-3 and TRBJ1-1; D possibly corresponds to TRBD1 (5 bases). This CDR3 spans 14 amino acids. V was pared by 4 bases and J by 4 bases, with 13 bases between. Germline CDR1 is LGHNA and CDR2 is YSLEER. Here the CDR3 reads CASSRLGTSTEAFF. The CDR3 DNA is TGCGCCAGCAGCCGCCTCGGGACTAGCACTGAAGCTTTCTTT.

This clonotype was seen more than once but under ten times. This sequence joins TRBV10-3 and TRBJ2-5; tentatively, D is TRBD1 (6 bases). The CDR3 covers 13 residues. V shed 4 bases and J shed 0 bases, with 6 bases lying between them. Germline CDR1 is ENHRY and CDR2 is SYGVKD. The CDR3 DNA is TGTGCCATCAGTGCAGGGGACCAAGAGACCCAGTACTTC. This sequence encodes CAISAGDQETQYF.

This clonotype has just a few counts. The CDR3 sequence is CASSLVVRVGANVLTF. DNA for the CDR3: TGTGCCAGCAGCTTAGTCGTCAGGGTCGGGGCCAACGTCCTGACTTTC. The V and J genes are TRBV11-2 and TRBJ2-6; weak D call: TRBD1 (5 bases). The CDR3 runs 16 residues. CDR1 and CDR2 (germline): SGHAT, FQNNGV. V was shortened by 1 base and J by 4 bases, with 11 bases between the two germline ends. Drawing the rest from reference TRBV11-2 and TRBJ2-6, the complete variable domain is EAGVAQSPRYKIIEKRQSVAFWCNPISGHATLYWYQQILGQGPKLLIQFQNNGVVDDSQLPKDRFSAERLKGVDSTLKIQPAKLEDSAVYLCASSLVVRVGANVLTFGAGSRLTVL.

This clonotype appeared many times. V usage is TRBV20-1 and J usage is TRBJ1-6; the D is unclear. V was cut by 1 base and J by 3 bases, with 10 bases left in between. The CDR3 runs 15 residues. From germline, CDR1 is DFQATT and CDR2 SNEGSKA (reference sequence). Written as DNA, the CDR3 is TGCAGTGCTAGAGCTCGTCGCGGCTATAATTCACCCCTCCACTTT. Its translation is CSARARRGYNSPLHF.

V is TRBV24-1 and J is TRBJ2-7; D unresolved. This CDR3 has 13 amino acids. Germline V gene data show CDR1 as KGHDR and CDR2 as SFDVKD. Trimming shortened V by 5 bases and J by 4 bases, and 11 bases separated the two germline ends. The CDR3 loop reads CATSASSRYEQYF. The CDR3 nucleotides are TGTGCCACCAGTGCCTCCTCCAGGTACGAGCAGTACTTC.

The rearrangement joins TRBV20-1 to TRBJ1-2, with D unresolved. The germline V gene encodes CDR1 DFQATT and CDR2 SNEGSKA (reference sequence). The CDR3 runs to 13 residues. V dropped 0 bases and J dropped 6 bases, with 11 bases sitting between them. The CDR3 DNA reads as TGCAGTGCTAGAGATAATAGGGATCATGGCTACACCTTC. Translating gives CSARDNRDHGYTF.

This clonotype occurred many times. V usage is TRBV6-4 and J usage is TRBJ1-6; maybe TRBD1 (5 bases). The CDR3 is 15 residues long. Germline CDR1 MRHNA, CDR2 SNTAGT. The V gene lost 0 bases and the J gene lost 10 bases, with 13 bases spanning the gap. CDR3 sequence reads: CASSDSSLGQSPLHF. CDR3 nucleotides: TGTGCCAGCAGTGACTCGTCCCTGGGGCAATCACCCCTCCACTTT.

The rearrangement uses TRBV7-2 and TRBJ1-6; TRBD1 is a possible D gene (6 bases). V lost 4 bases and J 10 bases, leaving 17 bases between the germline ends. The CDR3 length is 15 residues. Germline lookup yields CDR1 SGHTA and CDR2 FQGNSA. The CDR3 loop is CASSSGLGGSSPLHF. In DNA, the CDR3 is TGTGCCAGCAGCTCAGGACTAGGGGGAAGCTCACCCCTCCACTTT.

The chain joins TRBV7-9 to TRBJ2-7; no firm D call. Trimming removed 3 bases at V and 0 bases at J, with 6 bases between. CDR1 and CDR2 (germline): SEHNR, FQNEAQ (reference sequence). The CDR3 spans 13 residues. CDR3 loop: CASSLRYSYEQYF. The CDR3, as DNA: TGTGCCAGCAGCTTGCGATACTCCTACGAGCAGTACTTC. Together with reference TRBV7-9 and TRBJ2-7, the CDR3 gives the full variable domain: DTGVSQNPRHKITKRGQNVTFRCDPISEHNRLYWYRQTLGQGPEFLTYFQNEAQLEKSRLLSDRFSAERPKGSFSTLEIQRTEQGDSAMYLCASSLRYSYEQYFGPGTRLTVT.